The clone carrying this T cell receptor (beta chain) was observed a handful of times. Its cognate antigen is unknown. TCRdb called the PCR reads again in MiXCR, with one record for every CDR3 protein. This table holds about half a million distinct CDR3 sequences, around 25% found once. This entry belongs to a study of molecular identifiers for immune sequencing clone quantification. V was clipped by 6 bases and J by 9 bases; unmatched bases: 9. The CDR3 has 15 amino acids. The germline V gene encodes CDR1 MGHDK and CDR2 SYGVNS. Study conclusions and caveats: Clonotypes topping 20 RNA copies carried over 98% of effector molecules but under 1% of naive ones.

The specimen sequenced was naive CD8+ T cells from blood, with Jurkat cell RNA spiked in. As for subset: FACS-sorted CD8+CD4-CCR7+CD45RA+ naive T cells. The chain recombines TRBV25-1 with TRBJ1-6; 9 nucleotides agree with TRBD1. The receptor comes from a human donor in good health. Some libraries in this study had Jurkat cell RNA spiked in. Here the CDR3 DNA reads TGTGCCAGCAGGGACAGGGGACCTTCGTCTTCACCCCTCCACTTT. Residues: CASRDRGPSSSPLHF.